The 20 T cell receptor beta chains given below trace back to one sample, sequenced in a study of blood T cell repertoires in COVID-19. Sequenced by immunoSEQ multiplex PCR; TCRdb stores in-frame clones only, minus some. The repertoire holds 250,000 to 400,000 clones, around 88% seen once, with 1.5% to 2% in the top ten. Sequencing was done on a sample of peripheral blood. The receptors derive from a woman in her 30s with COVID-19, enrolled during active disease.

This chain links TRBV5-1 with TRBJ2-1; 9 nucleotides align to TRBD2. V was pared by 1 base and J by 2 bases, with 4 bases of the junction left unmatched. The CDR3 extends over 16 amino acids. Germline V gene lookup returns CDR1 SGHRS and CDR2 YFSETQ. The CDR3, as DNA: TGCGCCAGCAGCTTGACGGCTAGCGGGGCCTACAATGAGCAGTTCTTC. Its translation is CASSLTASGAYNEQFF.

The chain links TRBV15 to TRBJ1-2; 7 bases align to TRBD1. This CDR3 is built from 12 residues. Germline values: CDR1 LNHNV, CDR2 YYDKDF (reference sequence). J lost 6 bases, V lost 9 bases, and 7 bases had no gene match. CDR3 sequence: CATSTGRDGYTF. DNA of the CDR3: TGTGCCACTTCGACAGGGCGGGATGGCTACACCTTC. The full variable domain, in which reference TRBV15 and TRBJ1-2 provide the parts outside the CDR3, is DAMVIQNPRYQVTQFGKPVTLSCSQTLNHNVMYWYQQKSSQAPKLLFHYYDKDFNNEADTPDNFQSRRPNTSFCFLDIRSPGLGDTAMYLCATSTGRDGYTFGSGTRLTVV.

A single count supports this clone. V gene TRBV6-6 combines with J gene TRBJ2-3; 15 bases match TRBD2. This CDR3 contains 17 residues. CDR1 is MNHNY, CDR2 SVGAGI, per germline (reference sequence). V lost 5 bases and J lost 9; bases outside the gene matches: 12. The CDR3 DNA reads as TGTGCCAGCAGTCACCGAAGGACTAGCGGGGGGGCCGGAACGCAGTATTTT. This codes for CASSHRRTSGGAGTQYF.

CDR3 nucleotides: TGTGCCAGTAGTAGAGGACTAGCGACTAGGCGGCGCGGGGAGCTGTTTTTT. Translation: CASSRGLATRRRGELFF. The J gene is TRBJ2-2, the V gene TRBV19, with 9 bases lining up with TRBD2. The CDR3 sequence is 17 residues long. Germline assignment: CDR1 LNHDA and CDR2 SQIVND (reference sequence). The junction had 13 bases not matched to a gene; V was cut back by 4 bases and J by 7 bases. The full variable domain, its missing parts supplied by reference TRBV19 and TRBJ2-2, is DGGITQSPKYLFRKEGQNVTLSCEQNLNHDAMYWYRQDPGQGLRLIYYSQIVNDFQKGDIAEGYSVSREKKESFPLTVTSAQKNPTAFYLCASSRGLATRRRGELFFGEGSRLTVL.

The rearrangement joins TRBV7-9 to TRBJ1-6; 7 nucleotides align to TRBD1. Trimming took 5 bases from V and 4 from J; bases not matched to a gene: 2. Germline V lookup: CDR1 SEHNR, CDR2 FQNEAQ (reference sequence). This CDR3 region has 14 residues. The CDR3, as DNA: TGTGCCAGCAGCCCGGGACAGTATAATTCACCCCTCCACTTT. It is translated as CASSPGQYNSPLHF.

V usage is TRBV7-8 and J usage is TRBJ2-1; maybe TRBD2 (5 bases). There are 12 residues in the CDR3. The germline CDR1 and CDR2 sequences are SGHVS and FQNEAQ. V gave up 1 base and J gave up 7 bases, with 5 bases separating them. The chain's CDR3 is CASSLGLNEQFF. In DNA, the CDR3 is TGTGCCAGCAGCTTAGGACTAAATGAGCAGTTCTTC. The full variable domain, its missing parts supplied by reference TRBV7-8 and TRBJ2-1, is GAGVSQSPRYKVAKRGQDVALRCDPISGHVSLFWYQQALGQGPEFLTYFQNEAQLDKSGLPSDRFFAERPEGSVSTLKIQRTQQEDSAVYLCASSLGLNEQFFGPGTRLTVL.

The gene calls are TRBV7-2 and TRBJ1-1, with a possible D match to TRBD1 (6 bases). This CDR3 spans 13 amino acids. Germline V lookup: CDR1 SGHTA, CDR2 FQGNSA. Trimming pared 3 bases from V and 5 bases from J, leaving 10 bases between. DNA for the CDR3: TGTGCCAGCAGCTTCGACAGGACTACTGAAGCTTTCTTT. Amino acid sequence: CASSFDRTTEAFF.

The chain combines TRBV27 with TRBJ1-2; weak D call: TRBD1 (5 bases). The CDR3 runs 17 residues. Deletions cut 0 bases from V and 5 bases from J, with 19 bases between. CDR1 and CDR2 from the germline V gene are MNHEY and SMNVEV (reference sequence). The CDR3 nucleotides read TGTGCCAGCAGTTTATCTCCACAGGAGGGGCGAAGATATGGCTACACCTTC. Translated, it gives CASSLSPQEGRRYGYTF.

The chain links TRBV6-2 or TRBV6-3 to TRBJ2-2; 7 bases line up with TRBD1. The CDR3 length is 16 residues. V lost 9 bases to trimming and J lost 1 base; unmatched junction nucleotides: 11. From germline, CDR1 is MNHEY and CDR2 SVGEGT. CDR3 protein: CASSPQGEWNTGELFF. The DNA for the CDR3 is TGTGCCAGTAGCCCCCAGGGGGAGTGGAACACCGGGGAGCTGTTTTTT.

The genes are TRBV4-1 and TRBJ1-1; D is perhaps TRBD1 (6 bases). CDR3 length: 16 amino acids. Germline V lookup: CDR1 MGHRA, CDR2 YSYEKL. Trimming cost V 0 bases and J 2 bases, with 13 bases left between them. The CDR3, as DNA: TGCGCCAGCAGCCAAGACGACTACAGGGTAAACACTGAAGCTTTCTTT. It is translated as CASSQDDYRVNTEAFF.

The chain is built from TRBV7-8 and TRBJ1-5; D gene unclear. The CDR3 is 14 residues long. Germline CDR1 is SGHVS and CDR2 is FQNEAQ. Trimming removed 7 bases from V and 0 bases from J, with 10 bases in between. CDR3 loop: CASNIAVSNQPQHF. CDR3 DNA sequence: TGTGCCAGCAACATTGCGGTTAGCAATCAGCCCCAGCATTTT.

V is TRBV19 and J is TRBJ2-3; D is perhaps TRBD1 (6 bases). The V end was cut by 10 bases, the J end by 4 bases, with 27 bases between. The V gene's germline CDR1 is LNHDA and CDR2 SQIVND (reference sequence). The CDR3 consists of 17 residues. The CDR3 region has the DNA TGTGCCACTAATCCCCCGGGGCCAGGGGTGGATCCAGATACGCAGTATTTT. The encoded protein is CATNPPGPGVDPDTQYF.

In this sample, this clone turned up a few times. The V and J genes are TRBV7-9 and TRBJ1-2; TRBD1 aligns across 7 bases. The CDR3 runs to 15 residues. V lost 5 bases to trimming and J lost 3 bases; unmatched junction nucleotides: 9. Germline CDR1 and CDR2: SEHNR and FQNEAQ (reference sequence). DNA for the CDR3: TGTGCCAGCAGCGACCCCACAGGGGCCTACTATGGCTACACCTTC. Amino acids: CASSDPTGAYYGYTF.

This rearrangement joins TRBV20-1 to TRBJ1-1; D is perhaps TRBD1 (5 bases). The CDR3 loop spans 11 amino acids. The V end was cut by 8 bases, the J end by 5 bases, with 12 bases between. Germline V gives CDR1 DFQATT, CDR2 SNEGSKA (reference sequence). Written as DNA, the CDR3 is TGCAGTATCGGGGGGGGTACTGAAGCTTTCTTT. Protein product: CSIGGGTEAFF.

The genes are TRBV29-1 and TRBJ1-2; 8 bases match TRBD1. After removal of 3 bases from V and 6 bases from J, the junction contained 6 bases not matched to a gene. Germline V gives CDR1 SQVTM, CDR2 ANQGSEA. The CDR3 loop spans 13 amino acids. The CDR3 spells CSVDGMTGDGYTF. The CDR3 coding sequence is TGCAGCGTTGACGGAATGACAGGGGATGGCTACACCTTC.

CDR3 DNA: TGTGCCAGCTGGACCCGGGACTCCCGAACCCAGTACTTC. Amino acids: CASWTRDSRTQYF. The gene calls are TRBV9 and TRBJ2-5; a weak D match, TRBD2 (6 bases). Germline assignment: CDR1 SGDLS and CDR2 YYNGEE. Trimming stripped 7 bases from V and 8 bases from J, with 18 bases between. The CDR3 runs 13 residues.

CDR3 region: CASREPYGGYTF. The DNA of the CDR3 is TGTGCCAGCCGGGAGCCCTATGGTGGCTACACCTTC. The V call is TRBV28, the J call TRBJ1-2; D is unclear. The V gene's germline CDR1 is MDHEN and CDR2 SYDVKM. V lost 8 bases to trimming and J lost 7 bases, with 14 bases between them. The CDR3 has 12 residues.

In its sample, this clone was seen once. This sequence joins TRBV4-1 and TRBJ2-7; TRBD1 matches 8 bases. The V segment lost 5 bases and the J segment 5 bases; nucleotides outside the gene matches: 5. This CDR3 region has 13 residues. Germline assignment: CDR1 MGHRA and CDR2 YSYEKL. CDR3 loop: CASSRDRGHEQYF. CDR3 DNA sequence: TGCGCCAGCAGCAGAGACAGGGGCCACGAGCAGTACTTC.

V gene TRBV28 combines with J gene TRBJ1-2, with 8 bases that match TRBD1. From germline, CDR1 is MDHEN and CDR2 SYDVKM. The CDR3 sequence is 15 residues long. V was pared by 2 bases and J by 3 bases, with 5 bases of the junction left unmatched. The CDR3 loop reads CASSLAGGRHYGYTF. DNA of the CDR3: TGTGCCAGCAGTTTAGCAGGGGGCAGGCACTATGGCTACACCTTC.

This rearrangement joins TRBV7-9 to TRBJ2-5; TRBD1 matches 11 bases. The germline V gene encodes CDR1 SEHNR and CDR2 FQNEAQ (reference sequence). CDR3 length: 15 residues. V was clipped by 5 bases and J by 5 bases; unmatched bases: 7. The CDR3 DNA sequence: TGTGCCAGCAGCCCCAAGGACAGGGGGCTGGAGACCCAGTACTTC. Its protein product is CASSPKDRGLETQYF. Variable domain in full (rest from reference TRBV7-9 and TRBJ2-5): DTGVSQNPRHKITKRGQNVTFRCDPISEHNRLYWYRQTLGQGPEFLTYFQNEAQLEKSRLLSDRFSAERPKGSFSTLEIQRTEQGDSAMYLCASSPKDRGLETQYFGPGTRLLVL.